This T cell receptor beta chain came from a study of T cells in Graves' hyperthyroidism and ophthalmopathy. Notes on the study in general: Most clonotypes that expanded in the thyroid above 0.001 also showed up in blood. A model of 13 V-J features distinguished ophthalmopathy from stable hyperthyroidism.

Used for diagnoses were clinical symptoms, serum thyroxine and TRAb, thyroid ultrasound and orbital computed tomography. The investigators amplified TCR beta CDR3 regions from RNA transcripts. Using the HTBI primer set, a first-round RT-PCR was run on the TCR CDR3. TCRdb called the multiplex PCR reads again in MiXCR, with one record for every CDR3 protein. The sample contains more than 300,000 distinct CDR3 sequences, about a fifth of which appear only once. This clonotype was counted a few times. Its antigen is still unknown. The receptor comes from a man between 18 and 29 years old with Graves' ophthalmopathy. The material sequenced was blood.

This CDR3 reads CASSFHRPEVEKLFF. The CDR3 bases are TGTGCCAGCAGCTTTCATCGCCCTGAGGTCGAAAAACTGTTTTTT. The chain combines TRBV7-9 with TRBJ1-4; D gene ambiguous. The CDR3 sequence is 15 residues long. Trimming stripped 3 bases from V and 8 bases from J, with 16 bases between. Germline V lookup: CDR1 SEHNR, CDR2 FQNEAQ (reference sequence).